These 8 T cell receptor beta chains came from one sample sequenced in a study of OX40 agonist ivuxolimab in advanced cancers. Produced via immunoSEQ multiplex PCR; TCRdb's table is partial and in-frame only. The data contain about 70,000 clones, roughly 80% of them singletons. The sequencing used CD4+ or CD8+ T cells sorted from blood, collected in a trial of the OX40 agonist ivuxolimab. All receptors come from an adult with an advanced solid tumor such as melanoma, head and neck, liver or kidney cancer.

This chain connects TRBV4-2 to TRBJ2-2, with 9 positions matching TRBD2. J was trimmed by 3 bases and V by 0 bases; bases with no gene match: 11. In germline, CDR1 is LGHNA, CDR2 YNFKEQ. This CDR3 spans 19 amino acids. For the CDR3, the DNA is TGTGCCAGCAGCCAAGAGGAGCGGGGGGTCTCCCGTTACACCGGGGAGCTGTTTTTT. As protein: CASSQEERGVSRYTGELFF.

The chain couples TRBV15 to TRBJ2-5; 10 bases are shared with TRBD1. The ends lost 3 bases at V and 1 base at J; junction bases unmatched: 2. The CDR3 loop spans 15 amino acids. The germline CDR1 and CDR2 sequences are LNHNV and YYDKDF (reference sequence). This chain's CDR3 is CATSRDRGFQETQYF. The CDR3 region has the DNA TGTGCCACCAGCAGGGACAGGGGGTTCCAAGAGACCCAGTACTTC.

The rearrangement joins TRBV9 to TRBJ1-2; 7 bases align to TRBD1. The CDR3 runs to 15 residues. CDR1 and CDR2 from the germline V gene are SGDLS and YYNGEE. V trimming: 4 bases; J trimming: 5 bases; junction bases outside the gene matches: 11. CDR3 sequence: CASSSQRTGKYGYTF. CDR3 bases: TGTGCCAGCAGCTCTCAAAGGACAGGAAAATATGGCTACACCTTC.

The chain combines TRBV6-1 with TRBJ1-1, with 8 positions matching TRBD1. Germline-derived CDR1 and CDR2 are MNHNS and SASEGT. V trimming: 3 bases; J trimming: 0 bases; junction bases outside the gene matches: 3. This CDR3 contains 15 residues. The chain's CDR3 is CASSDPTGVNTEAFF. The CDR3 nucleotides are TGTGCCAGCAGTGATCCGACAGGGGTGAACACTGAAGCTTTCTTT.

This chain links TRBV10-2 with TRBJ2-7; 7 nucleotides align to TRBD1. J lost 2 bases, V lost 6 bases, and 10 bases had no gene match. CDR3 size: 15 residues. The germline V gene has CDR1 WSHSY and CDR2 SAAADI. As DNA, the CDR3 is TGCGCCAGCAGGAAGGGGCAGGGGGTTCCCTACGAGCAGTACTTC. This translates into CASRKGQGVPYEQYF.

V usage is TRBV5-6 and J usage is TRBJ2-2; TRBD1 matches at 12 bases. The junction had 4 bases not matched to a gene; V was cut back by 3 bases and J by 7 bases. CDR1 and CDR2 (germline): SGHDT, YYEEEE. The CDR3 length is 15 residues. CDR3 region: CASSSGQGAIGELFF. DNA of the CDR3: TGTGCCAGCAGCTCGGGACAGGGGGCGATCGGGGAGCTGTTTTTT.

A few counts support this clone. V is TRBV7-9 and J is TRBJ1-3, with D possibly TRBD1 on 6 matching bases. The CDR3 runs to 18 residues. Germline V lookup: CDR1 SEHNR, CDR2 FQNEAQ (reference sequence). Trimming removed 1 base from V and 1 base from J, with 17 bases in between. The CDR3 nucleotides are TGTGCCAGCAGCTTAGGAAGACTGGGCGACAGGTCTGGAAACACCATATATTTT. It is translated as CASSLGRLGDRSGNTIYF.

V usage is TRBV9 and J usage is TRBJ2-1, with TRBD2 identical over 8 bases. This CDR3 is built from 15 residues. Per the germline V gene, CDR1 is SGDLS and CDR2 is YYNGEE. Trimming cost V 1 base and J 6 bases; bases outside gene matches: 6. CDR3 region: CASSVFSGVGNEQFF. CDR3 bases: TGTGCCAGCAGCGTATTTAGCGGGGTTGGCAATGAGCAGTTCTTC.